This T cell receptor (beta chain) was identified in a study of beta chain features in type 1 diabetes. General observations from the study: Cells expressing TCR highly could be over-represented by cDNA sequencing. Moderate yet significant TCRB CDR3 shortening was seen in Type 1 diabetes patients in all four CD4+ subsets.

Regarding this clone: Antigen: not known.

Germline CDR1 SGDLS, CDR2 YYNGEE. V was shortened by 0 bases and J by 3 bases, with 13 bases between the two germline ends. The CDR3 is 16 amino acids. The whole isolated RNA underwent reverse transcription, so sequencing captured expressed TCRB transcripts. Clones were sequenced by immunoSEQ multiplex PCR, and TCRdb holds only the in-frame ones, with some missing. This table has under 350,000 clones, less than 30% appearing once. This receptor was obtained from a woman in her 30s with type 1 diabetes. The chain recombines TRBV9 with TRBJ2-1; tentative D call: TRBD2 (6 bases). Specimen: naive CD4+ T cells from blood. This CDR3 is CASSVEASVRYNEQFF. Here the CDR3 DNA reads TGTGCCAGCAGCGTAGAGGCTAGCGTACGCTACAATGAGCAGTTCTTC.